This T cell receptor (beta chain) was captured in a study of blood T cell repertoires in COVID-19. Study-level information: Donors in the United States, Italy and Spain gave samples during acute or convalescent COVID-19.

Clinical histories supplied by participants themselves formed the basis of cohort assignment. Authors' data handling: Reference gene primer amplification in the assay estimated nucleated cell counts. Clones were sequenced by immunoSEQ multiplex PCR, and TCRdb holds only the in-frame ones, with some missing. That table gives V, J and clone size, and the DNA gave D and trimming. The sample includes 150,000 to 200,000 clones, roughly 87% of them seen just once. The CDR3 has 8 residues. Trimming removed 8 bases at V and 12 bases at J, with 8 bases between. This chain uses TRBV23-1 with TRBJ2-7; possible D gene TRBD2, 5 bases. TRBV23-1 is flagged as an ORF with uncertain function. The material sequenced was PBMCs or T cells enriched from blood (not recorded which). The receptor comes from a human donor with acute COVID-19. The donor label of this sample is uncertain. The CDR3 region is CASGLRYF. The CDR3 DNA reads TGCGCCAGCGGACTCCGGTACTTC.